The rows below give T cell receptor beta chains drawn from one sample of a study of regulatory T cells in long-lasting Graves disease. TCRdb passed the multiplex PCR reads through MiXCR, listing each CDR3 protein once. The profile covers about 460,000 distinct CDR3 sequences, with around a fifth appearing a single time and about an eighth taken by the ten largest. The sequenced sample was peripheral blood mononuclear cells (PBMCs), obtained when the disease was refractory, from a patient treated with antithyroid drugs. These TCRs come from a female donor with Graves disease. Each CDR3 is given with its conserved first and last residue. A D gene is named only where the DNA matches it firmly. Rows give clone size only sometimes, using once, few, many, or a class for an expanded clone.

J gene | D gene | clone size | V gene | CDR3 protein | CDR3 DNA
TRBJ2-2 | - | - | TRBV6-2/TRBV6-3 | CASYGAPGELFF | TGTGCCAGCTATGGGGCACCCGGGGAGCTGTTTTTT
TRBJ2-2 | - | - | TRBV3-2 | CASSQPPRLAGILTGELFF | TGTGCCAGCAGCCAACCCCCCCGCCTAGCGGGAATTCTGACCGGGGAGCTGTTTTTT
TRBJ2-3 | TRBD1 | - | TRBV20-1 | CSARDQSGGGSDTQYF | TGCAGTGCTAGAGATCAATCAGGGGGCGGATCAGATACGCAGTATTTT
TRBJ2-7 | - | - | TRBV10-3 | CAISESVGGLRWEQYF | TGTGCCATCAGTGAGTCGGTGGGGGGGCTTCGGTGGGAGCAGTACTTC
TRBJ2-4 | TRBD1 | many | TRBV5-1 | CASSPLGTTGSIQYF | TGCGCCAGCAGCCCCCTAGGAACGACAGGGAGCATTCAGTACTTC
TRBJ1-2 | TRBD1 | many | TRBV2 | CASAGYRGRNYGYTF | TGTGCCAGCGCAGGGTACAGGGGGCGTAACTATGGCTACACCTTC
TRBJ2-2 | TRBD2 | many | TRBV29-1 | CSVEDQREGHGELFF | TGCAGCGTTGAAGACCAGCGGGAGGGTCACGGGGAGCTGTTTTTT
TRBJ2-3 | - | - | TRBV6-4 | CASTSAPLSTDTQYF | TGTGCCAGCACCTCGGCCCCTCTAAGCACAGATACGCAGTATTTT
TRBJ2-2 | - | many | TRBV27 | CASTLSPRNTGELFF | TGTGCCAGCACCCTGAGCCCCCGGAACACCGGGGAGCTGTTTTTT
TRBJ1-2 | TRBD1 | few | TRBV3-1 | CASSHPGQEANYGYTF | TGTGCCAGCAGCCACCCAGGACAGGAAGCTAACTATGGCTACACCTTC
TRBJ2-5 | - | - | TRBV20-1 | CSARAGRTGRETQYF | TGCAGTGCTAGAGCTGGACGGACGGGGCGGGAGACCCAGTACTTC
TRBJ2-7 | - | many | TRBV7-3 | CASSPGTGSYEQYF | TGTGCCAGCAGCCCTGGGACGGGAAGTTACGAGCAGTACTTC
TRBJ1-3 | - | many | TRBV28 | CASRFSGNTIYF | TGTGCCAGCAGGTTCTCTGGAAACACCATATATTTT
TRBJ1-1 | TRBD1 | few | TRBV4-1 | CASRPRTGEKNTEAFF | TGCGCCAGCAGACCCAGGACAGGGGAGAAAAACACTGAAGCTTTCTTT
TRBJ1-1 | - | few | TRBV7-2 | CASSLAGVRNTEAFF | TGTGCCAGCAGCTTAGCAGGGGTGCGAAACACTGAAGCTTTCTTT
TRBJ2-2 | - | - | TRBV9 | CASSVDTNTGELFF | TGTGCCAGCAGCGTTGACACTAACACCGGGGAGCTGTTTTTT
TRBJ1-3 | - | many | TRBV12-3/TRBV12-4 | CASSFTPGIGGNTIYF | TGTGCCAGCAGTTTCACCCCAGGCATTGGTGGAAACACCATATATTTT
TRBJ1-2 | - | few | TRBV20-1 | CSARDGGPLAEGYTF | TGCAGTGCTAGAGATGGGGGACCCCTGGCTGAGGGCTACACCTTC
TRBJ2-1 | - | few | TRBV2 | CASSARGEGEQFF | TGTGCCAGCAGTGCCAGGGGGGAGGGTGAGCAGTTCTTC
TRBJ2-7 | TRBD1 | many | TRBV2 | CASSVGQGSLYEQYF | TGTGCCAGCAGTGTAGGACAGGGGTCGCTCTACGAGCAGTACTTC
TRBJ2-4 | - | - | TRBV19 | CASSIGDVNIQYF | TGTGCCAGTAGTATCGGGGACGTAAACATTCAGTACTTC
TRBJ2-5 | TRBD1 | many | TRBV11-1 | CASSFRGRGETQYF | TGTGCCAGCAGCTTCAGGGGGCGAGGAGAGACCCAGTACTTC